Below are 9 T cell receptor beta chains sequenced from a single sample in a study of post-analysis software for immune sequencing data. Whole-study results and caveats: Roughly 5 TRBV segments, TRBV5-6, TRBV5-1 and TRBV20-1 among them, were found more frequent in patients than controls.

Their antigen targets remain unknown. Built from TCR beta cDNA, the libraries had unique molecular identifiers in them. MiXCR, run by TCRdb on the PCR reads, gives a single entry per CDR3 protein. The sample includes 750,000 to 950,000 distinct CDR3 sequences, roughly 50% of them seen just once. The sequencing sample was made of blood. These receptors were collected from a girl aged 10 to 17 with multiple sclerosis.

The genes are TRBV29-1 and TRBJ2-1; D is unclear. The length of the CDR3 is 11 residues. Germline-derived CDR1 and CDR2 are SQVTM and ANQGSEA. V shed 5 bases and J shed 6 bases, with 8 bases lying between them. This chain's CDR3 is CSVWTSNEQFF. As DNA, the CDR3 is TGCAGCGTTTGGACCAGCAATGAGCAGTTCTTC.

The genes are TRBV27 and TRBJ1-1; D remains ambiguous. Germline CDR1 reads MNHEY; CDR2 reads SMNVEV (reference sequence). The V end lost 0 bases, the J end lost 5 bases, and 13 bases lay between the germline ends. The CDR3 spans 15 residues. The CDR3 coding sequence is TGTGCCAGCAGTTTATCAGGCCCCGTAGGGACTGAAGCTTTCTTT. Protein product: CASSLSGPVGTEAFF.

The chain links TRBV19 to TRBJ2-7; 9 bases line up with TRBD2. J was trimmed by 3 bases and V by 5 bases; bases with no gene match: 8. The CDR3 is 15 residues long. Per the germline V gene, CDR1 is LNHDA and CDR2 is SQIVND (reference sequence). The CDR3 is CASSLRTSDGYEQYF. The CDR3 nucleotides are TGTGCCAGTAGTTTGAGGACTAGCGATGGCTACGAGCAGTACTTC. The whole variable domain, remainder taken from reference TRBV19 and TRBJ2-7, is DGGITQSPKYLFRKEGQNVTLSCEQNLNHDAMYWYRQDPGQGLRLIYYSQIVNDFQKGDIAEGYSVSREKKESFPLTVTSAQKNPTAFYLCASSLRTSDGYEQYFGPGTRLTVT.

This clonotype was seen a few times. This sequence joins TRBV12-3 or TRBV12-4 and TRBJ2-1; TRBD1 matches at 11 bases. This CDR3 contains 16 residues. V lost 7 bases, J lost 1 base, and 6 bases stayed unmatched. The CDR3 nucleotides are TGTGCCAGCAAACCGGACAGGGGGCGGTCCTACAATGAGCAGTTCTTC. The encoded protein is CASKPDRGRSYNEQFF.

V gene TRBV10-2 combines with J gene TRBJ2-1, with 7 nucleotides matching TRBD2. The germline gives CDR1 WSHSY, CDR2 SAAADI. V shed 5 bases and J 5 bases; nucleotides not matched to a gene: 12. The CDR3 runs 16 residues. The CDR3 loop reads CASSNFGGGPHNEQFF. In DNA, the CDR3 is TGCGCCAGCAGTAACTTCGGGGGAGGGCCCCACAATGAGCAGTTCTTC.

This clonotype showed up just a few times. The CDR3 here is CASSLEAGGRGYEQYF. CDR3 nucleotides: TGTGCCAGCAGCTTAGAAGCGGGAGGTAGGGGCTACGAGCAGTACTTC. V is TRBV7-8 and J is TRBJ2-5; 9 bases are shared with TRBD2. The DNA end lines up better with TRBJ2-7; the J call may be wrong. From germline, CDR1 is SGHVS and CDR2 FQNEAQ. The CDR3 extends over 16 amino acids.

V is TRBV6-2 or TRBV6-3 and J is TRBJ2-4; D is perhaps TRBD1 or TRBD2 (6 bases each). Trimming shortened V by 6 bases and J by 6 bases, and 18 bases separated the two germline ends. This CDR3 is built from 15 residues. Germline CDR1 reads MNHEY; CDR2 reads SVGEGT. The CDR3 here is CASRLLAQGGNIQYF. In DNA form, the CDR3 reads TGTGCCAGCAGGTTACTCGCACAGGGAGGAAACATTCAGTACTTC.

The gene calls are TRBV12-3 or TRBV12-4 and TRBJ2-1; 9 bases agree with TRBD2. The V gene end was trimmed by 2 bases and the J gene end by 7 bases; junction bases not matched to a gene: 12. The CDR3 totals 17 residues. The CDR3 DNA sequence: TGTGCCAGCAGTTTACAGGGGCGCGGGAGGGCCATGAATGAGCAGTTCTTC. Protein product: CASSLQGRGRAMNEQFF.

The V call is TRBV5-1, the J call TRBJ2-7; TRBD1 is a possible D gene (6 bases). The germline V and J ends were trimmed by 0 bases and 2 bases, with 12 bases remaining between them. In germline, CDR1 is SGHRS, CDR2 YFSETQ. The CDR3 extends over 15 amino acids. CDR3 sequence: CASSLGGTTPYEQYF. The CDR3 region has the DNA TGCGCCAGCAGCTTGGGAGGGACAACCCCCTACGAGCAGTACTTC.